These 4 T cell receptor beta chains share one sample of origin, sequenced in a study of tumor-infiltrating lymphocytes in primary liver carcinoma. Bulk tissue was left unsorted, and RNA and DNA were co-extracted from 20-30 mg of it. With a constant-region primer, TCR beta cDNA was made from around 520 ng of total RNA. Nested multiplex PCR, run for three rounds with slightly modified ARM-PCR, yielded TCR beta libraries. In the first two PCR rounds, TRBV1-TRBV30 forward primers were paired with a C-beta reverse primer, and each round lasted about 10 cycles. Each CDR3 protein gets one entry after TCRdb re-called the multiplex PCR reads with MiXCR. The profile shows roughly 100,000 distinct CDR3 sequences, about four fifths of them singletons. Sample: liver tumor tissue from sampling region 3. Subset denoted: tumor region T3, left-lateral pole. These TCRs come from a middle-aged man with primary liver carcinoma and hepatitis B virus infection.

Worth noting for this clonotype: At one end the junction does not follow the germline gene, possibly because of a read error. V and J are TRBV5-1 and TRBJ2-1; D may be TRBD1 or TRBD2 (5 bases each). This CDR3 is 16 amino acids long. CDR1 and CDR2 (germline): SGHRS, YFSETQ. The chain's CDR3 is CVSISDGAISYNEQSF. For the CDR3, the DNA is TGCGTCAGCATTTCAGACGGGGCAATCTCCTACAATGAGCAGTCCTTC. Filled out from reference TRBV5-1 and TRBJ2-1, the complete variable domain reads KAGVTQTPRYLIKTRGQQVTLSCSPISGHRSVSWYQQTPGQGLQFLFEYFSETQRNKGNFPGRFSGRQFSNSRSEMNVSTLELGDSALYLCVSISDGAISYNEQSFGPGTRLTVL.

About this clonotype: The junction departs from germline at one end; a sequencing error may be responsible. The V call is TRBV12-3 or TRBV12-4, the J call TRBJ2-7, with D hard to call. This CDR3 contains 16 residues. The CDR3 DNA sequence: TGTGCCAGAAGTTTAGTCGCTGGTCTCGGTCTCTACGAACAGTACTTC. Amino acids: CARSLVAGLGLYEQYF.

In regard to this clonotype: At one end, the junction sequence differs from germline, possibly due to a read error. The J gene is TRBJ2-3, the V gene TRBV11-2, with 7 positions matching TRBD2. Looked up from germline, CDR1 is SGHAT and CDR2 is FQNNGV. The CDR3 runs 17 residues. DNA for the CDR3: TGTGCCAGCAGTTTAGATCCGGGGAAGACTAGCTCAGATACGCAGTATTTT. This sequence encodes CASSLDPGKTSSDTQYF.

Written as DNA, the CDR3 is TGCGCCAGCAGCCAGCGACTAGCGGGCACAGATACGCAGTATTTT. It codes for CASSQRLAGTDTQYF. J is TRBJ2-3 and V is TRBV4-3, with 9 bases fitting TRBD2. The germline CDR1 and CDR2 sequences are LGHNA and YSLEER. V lost 3 bases, J lost 1 base, and 2 bases stayed unmatched. This CDR3 is built from 15 residues.